Sequencing of this T cell receptor beta chain was carried out in a study of T cell clones after liver transplantation. About this clone: The antigen is unknown.

The data were produced by immunoSEQ multiplex PCR, yet TCRdb's version contains in-frame clones alone and is incomplete. The data show about 74,000 clones, with under 90% seen just once and 0.45% to 0.65% held by the top ten. Study results and limitations: The donor-reactive repertoire was only partly measurable in two subjects, lacking donor cells.

This receptor was identified in a human donor who received a liver transplant. This specimen was CD4+ T cells from blood, taken before liver transplant.

This CDR3 is CASSLGHSNTEAFF. CDR3 DNA sequence: TGTGCCAGCAGCTTGGGACATTCCAACACTGAAGCTTTCTTT. The chain uses TRBV7-3 and TRBJ1-1, with D possibly matching TRBD1 (6 bases). Germline CDR1 reads SGHTA; CDR2 reads FQGTGA. Trimming removed 3 bases from V and 2 bases from J, with 10 bases in between. The CDR3 loop spans 14 amino acids.